This TCR beta chain was captured by sequencing in a study of control samples from healthy donors and cancer patients. Clones were read by immunoSEQ multiplex PCR, and TCRdb kept only the in-frame ones, dropping some. Among approximately 150,000 clones, approximately 91% were seen once, and the ten largest hold 2%. The CDR3 is 15 amino acids. J was trimmed by 0 bases and V by 7 bases; bases with no gene match: 6. CDR1 and CDR2 (germline): SNHLY, FYNNEI. The material sequenced was blood. The receptor was derived from a woman aged 40 to 50 in good health. The chain carries TRBV2 and TRBJ2-3; TRBD2 agrees at 8 bases. Here the CDR3 reads CASNARGGSTDTQYF. Here the CDR3 DNA reads TGTGCCAGCAACGCACGGGGGGGGAGCACAGATACGCAGTATTTT.